The present T cell receptor beta chain was sequenced within a study of cytomegalovirus exposure and HLA in healthy donors. Study-level background: HLA-typed donors were the source of around 80 million unique TCRs, which an early data release held.

The PCR employed 60 Vbeta primers together with 13 Jbeta primers. Using immunoSEQ multiplex PCR, the repertoire was profiled, and TCRdb retains in-frame clones only, with some absent. The sample lists about 130,000 clones; under 85% were seen once. On this clone itself: As yet, its antigen is unknown.

General study findings and limits: Immune exposure was documented only through CMV serostatus.

This CDR3 has 18 amino acids. Unmatched junction bases numbered 16, after V lost 2 bases and J lost 6 bases. Germline V gene lookup returns CDR1 SGHDN and CDR2 FVKESK. This clonotype was obtained from a male donor in good health and CMV-seropositive. The rearrangement uses TRBV14 and TRBJ2-1, with 7 bases matching TRBD2. The source material was PBMCs. This CDR3 reads CASSQHGAGVGRGNEQFF. The CDR3 DNA reads as TGTGCCAGCAGCCAACACGGGGCGGGGGTAGGCAGAGGCAATGAGCAGTTCTTC.